This T cell receptor (beta chain) was obtained from a study of glioma-infiltrating T cells. Study-wide results and caveats: Above-expected tissue-blood divergence occurred in all gliomas, most in low-grade ones. A blood CDR3 motif signature was depleted in highly divergent patients.

Using RNA template, CDR3s of TCR alpha and beta were amplified with iRepertoire arm-PCR. TCRdb re-analysed the multiplex PCR reads in MiXCR, keeping a single row per CDR3 protein. The sample lists 400,000 or so distinct CDR3 sequences; approximately 42% were seen once. Germline V gene data show CDR1 as SNHLY and CDR2 as FYNNEI. The length of the CDR3 is 12 residues. V lost 6 bases to trimming and J lost 9 bases, with 12 bases between them. This clonotype appeared a few times. The antigen remains unidentified. The specimen was glioma tissue, nonneoplastic brain tissue, or PBMCs (not recorded which). The chain is built from TRBV2 and TRBJ2-1; D is undetermined. The source is a human donor with low-grade glioma or glioblastoma, undergoing nonglioma brain surgery, or in good health (not recorded which). CDR3 sequence: CASRAFGSEQFF. CDR3 in DNA: TGTGCCAGCAGGGCCTTCGGCAGTGAGCAGTTCTTC.